The source of this T cell receptor beta chain is a study of T-cell memory formation after mild COVID-19. TCRdb reprocessed the 5' RACE reads with MiXCR, giving one entry per CDR3 protein. The sample holds about 38,000 distinct CDR3 sequences, about 10% seen once. This clonotype occurred many times. There are 12 residues in the CDR3. Trimming cost V 4 bases and J 4 bases, with 7 bases left between them. V is TRBV12-3 or TRBV12-4 and J is TRBJ1-2; D gene unclear. The source is a man aged 18 to 29 who had mild COVID-19 (a few samples of this study predate the infection). Cell type and time point are not known. The material sequenced was PBMCs or a T cell subset sorted from them (not recorded which). Written as DNA, the CDR3 is TGTGCCAGCAGTTCCGACATCTATGGCTACACCTTC. Amino acids: CASSSDIYGYTF.